This note documents a single TCR beta chain sequence. The data originate from a study of blood T cell repertoires in COVID-19. Study-wide background: Spain, Italy and the United States supplied samples that represented acute and convalescent COVID-19. PBMCs, B-cell-depleted T cells, or T cells were the source of the cDNA or gDNA that made up the material.

Germline CDR1 is SGHNT and CDR2 is YYREEE (reference sequence). The CDR3 spans 19 residues. The ends lost 0 bases at V and 6 bases at J; junction bases unmatched: 16. In the source study's methods: Amplifying reference gene primers gave estimates of nucleated cell counts. The table came from immunoSEQ multiplex PCR; TCRdb's copy has only in-frame clones and leaves some out. The DNA was the basis for D and trimming; V, J and clone size are from that table. The data contain tens of thousands of clones, 90% of them singletons. The gene calls are TRBV5-4 and TRBJ2-7, with TRBD1 matching over 12 bases. This clonotype was obtained from a man aged 55-75 years with acute or convalescent COVID-19. Sequencing input: peripheral blood. The CDR3 here is CASSLGSGYRDRGPIEQYF. In nucleotides, the CDR3 is TGTGCCAGCAGCTTGGGATCCGGTTACAGGGACAGGGGGCCTATCGAGCAGTACTTC.